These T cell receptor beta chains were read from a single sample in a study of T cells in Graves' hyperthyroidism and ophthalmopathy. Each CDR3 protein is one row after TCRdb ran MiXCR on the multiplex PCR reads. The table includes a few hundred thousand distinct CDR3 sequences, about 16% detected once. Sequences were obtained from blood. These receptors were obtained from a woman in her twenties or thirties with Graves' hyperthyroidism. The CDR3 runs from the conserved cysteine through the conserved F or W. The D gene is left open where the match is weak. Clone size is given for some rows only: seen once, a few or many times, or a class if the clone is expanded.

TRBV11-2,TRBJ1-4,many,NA,TGTGCCAGCAGGTCCAGGGAGGGTTGGGGTGAAAAACTGTTTTTT,CASRSREGWGEKLFF
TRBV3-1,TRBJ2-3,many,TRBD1,TGTGCCAGCAGCCAGGTACAGGGGGCGAGATCAGATACGCAGTATTTT,CASSQVQGARSDTQYF
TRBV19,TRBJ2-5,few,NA,TGTGCCAGTAGTAACCGGGACCAAGAGACCCAGTACTTC,CASSNRDQETQYF
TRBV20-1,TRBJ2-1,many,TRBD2,TGCAGTGCTAGCGCGTTAGCGGGAAAGGATGAGCAGTTCTTC,CSASALAGKDEQFF
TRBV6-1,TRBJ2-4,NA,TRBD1,TGTGCCAGCAGTTCCCCACCGGGACAGCTAGCCAAAAACATTCAGTACTTC,CASSSPPGQLAKNIQYF
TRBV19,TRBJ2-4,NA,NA,TGTGCCAGTAGTATAGCCTCGGAAAGTGGCTTTCAGTACTTC,CASSIASESGFQYF
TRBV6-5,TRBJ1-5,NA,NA,TGTGCCAGCATTTGGGGGAATAGCAATCAGCCCCAGCATTTT,CASIWGNSNQPQHF
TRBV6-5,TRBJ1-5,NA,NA,TGTGCCAGCAGTTACAAGTCTAATCAGCCCCAGCATTTT,CASSYKSNQPQHF
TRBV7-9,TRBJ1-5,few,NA,TGTGCCAGCAGCTTAGCGGGGAGCCCTAATCAGCCCCAGCATTTT,CASSLAGSPNQPQHF
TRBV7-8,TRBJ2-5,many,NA,TGTGCCAGCAGCTTTGACTCCTTCAGCCAAGAGACCCAGTACTTC,CASSFDSFSQETQYF
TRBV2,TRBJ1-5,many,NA,TGTGCCAGCAGTCGTGAGGGTAATAGCAATCAGCCCCAGCATTTT,CASSREGNSNQPQHF
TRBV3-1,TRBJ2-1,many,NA,TGTGCCAGCAGCCAATCCCAGGGCGAGCAGTTCTTC,CASSQSQGEQFF
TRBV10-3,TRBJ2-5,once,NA,TGTGCCATCAGTGAGCCGCAGGCTCACCAGTACTTC,CAISEPQAHQYF
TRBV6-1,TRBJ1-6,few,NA,TGTGCCAGCAGTTATGGGTGGCGGTCCAGTTCACCCCTCCACTTT,CASSYGWRSSSPLHF
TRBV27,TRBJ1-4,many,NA,TGTGCCAGCAGGGGGCGGAGGAATGAAAAACTGTTTTTT,CASRGRRNEKLFF
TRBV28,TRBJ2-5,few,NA,TGTGCCAGCAGTCCCCGGGGTAGTGGTCGGGCTACTAGCCTCTTAGAGTACTTC,CASSPRGSGRATSLLEYF
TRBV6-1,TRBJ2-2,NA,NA,TGTGCCAGCACTCGAGGTGCCGCCGGGGAGCTGTTTTTT,CASTRGAAGELFF
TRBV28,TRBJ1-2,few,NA,TGTGCCAGCAATCCCCTGGGCAGGGGTGACCATGGCTACACCTTC,CASNPLGRGDHGYTF
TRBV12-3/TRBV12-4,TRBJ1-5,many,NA,TGTGCCAGCAGTTTAGGGGCGGCGAATAGCAATCAGCCCCAGCATTTT,CASSLGAANSNQPQHF
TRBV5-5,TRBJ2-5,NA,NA,TGTGCCAGCAGCTCGGGATCCCAAGAGACCCAGTACTTC,CASSSGSQETQYF
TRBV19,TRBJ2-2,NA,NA,TGTGCCAGTAGTATTTGGGGGTTTGGGGCGAACACCGGGGAGCTGTTTTTT,CASSIWGFGANTGELFF
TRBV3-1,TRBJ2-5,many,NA,TGTGCCAGCAGCCCTAGGTCGGAACAAGAGACCCAGTACTTC,CASSPRSEQETQYF
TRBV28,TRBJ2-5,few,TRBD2,TGTGCCAGGAGACGCTCCGGGAGCCCTAGCGGGAGATGGGGGTACCAAGAGACCCAGTACTTC,CARRRSGSPSGRWGYQETQYF
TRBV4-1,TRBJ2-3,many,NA,TGCGCCAGCAGCCCTCAAGGCTCAGCAACTAGCACAGATACGCAGTATTTT,CASSPQGSATSTDTQYF
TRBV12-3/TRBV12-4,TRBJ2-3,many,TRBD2,TGTGCCAGCAGCAAGGGACTAGCGGGGCCGGATACGCAGTATTTT,CASSKGLAGPDTQYF
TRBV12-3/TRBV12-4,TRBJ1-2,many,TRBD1,TGTGCCAGCACCTTAGGGGGCGGGCTCTATGGCTACACCTTC,CASTLGGGLYGYTF
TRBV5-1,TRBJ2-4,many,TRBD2,TGCGCCAGCAGCTCGACTAGCGGAAAGAAAAACATTCAGTACTTC,CASSSTSGKKNIQYF
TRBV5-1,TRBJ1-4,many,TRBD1,TGCGCCAGCAGCAGAGGACAGGGAGGATATAATGACGAAAAACTGTTTTTT,CASSRGQGGYNDEKLFF
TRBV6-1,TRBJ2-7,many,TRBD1,TGTGCCAGCAGTCCCGTCAGGGGACAGGGAAGCTCCTACGAGCAGTACTTC,CASSPVRGQGSSYEQYF
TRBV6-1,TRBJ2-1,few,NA,TGTGCCAGCAGTGAAGCGCAGGGGTGGGAGCAGTTCTTC,CASSEAQGWEQFF
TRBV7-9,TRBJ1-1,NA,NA,TGTGCCAGCAGCCGCCCGGACGGGGACACTGAAGCTTTCTTT,CASSRPDGDTEAFF
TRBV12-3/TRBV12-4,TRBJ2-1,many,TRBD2,TGTGCCAGCAGTTTATTAGGGTGGACTAGCGGGACCTACAATGAGCAGTTCTTC,CASSLLGWTSGTYNEQFF
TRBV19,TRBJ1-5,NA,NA,TGTGCCAGTACTACGGATAGCAATCAGCCCCAGCATTTT,CASTTDSNQPQHF
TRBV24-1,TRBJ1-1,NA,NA,TGTGCCACCAGTGATTCCTTAGCGGGCACTGAAGCTTTCTTT,CATSDSLAGTEAFF
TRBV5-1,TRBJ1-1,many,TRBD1,TGCGCCAGCAGCTTGGTGGACAGGGACACTGAAGCTTTCTTT,CASSLVDRDTEAFF
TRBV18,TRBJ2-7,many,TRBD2,TGTGCCAGCTCAACTCGACTAGCGGGAGATCTTACCTACGAGCAGTACTTC,CASSTRLAGDLTYEQYF
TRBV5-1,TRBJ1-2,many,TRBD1,TGCGCCAGCAAGGACGGACAGGGTTTAGGTGGCTACACCTTC,CASKDGQGLGGYTF
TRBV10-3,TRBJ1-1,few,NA,TGTGCCACCAGTGAGTCGGGGGGTGTTGGGGCAGCTTTCTTT,CATSESGGVGAAFF
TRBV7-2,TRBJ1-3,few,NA,TGTGCCAGCAGCTTAGGTATAGGGACAAACACCATATATTTT,CASSLGIGTNTIYF
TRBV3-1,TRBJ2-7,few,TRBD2,TGTGCCAGCAGCCTCCTTAGCGGGGGGTTATCCTACGAGCAGTACTTC,CASSLLSGGLSYEQYF
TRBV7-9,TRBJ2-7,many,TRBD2,TGTGCCAGCAGCTGGGGACTAGCGGGAGGGTGGGACGAGCAGTACTTC,CASSWGLAGGWDEQYF
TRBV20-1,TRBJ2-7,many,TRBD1,TGCAGTGCCCCGGGACAGGGGATCTACGAGCAGTACTTC,CSAPGQGIYEQYF
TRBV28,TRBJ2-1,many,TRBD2,TGTGCCAGCAGTCCCCGGGCGGGAGTATCGGGAAATGAGCAGTTCTTC,CASSPRAGVSGNEQFF
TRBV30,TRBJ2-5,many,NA,TGTGCCTGGAGCCCCCGGGACGTACAAGAGACCCAGTACTTC,CAWSPRDVQETQYF
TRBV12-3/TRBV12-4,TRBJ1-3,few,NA,TGTGCCAGCAGTTTACGGGGAGCCGGAAACACCATATATTTT,CASSLRGAGNTIYF
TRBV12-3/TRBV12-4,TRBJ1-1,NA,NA,TGTGCCAGCAGGATACAGGAGAACACTGAAGCTTTCTTT,CASRIQENTEAFF
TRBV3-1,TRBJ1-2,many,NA,TGTGCCAGCAGCCAAGTAGGGACACCCATCTATGGCTACACCTTC,CASSQVGTPIYGYTF
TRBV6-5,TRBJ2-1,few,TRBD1,TGTGCCAGCAGTTCCGGGACAGGGGTTAATGAGCAGTTCTTC,CASSSGTGVNEQFF
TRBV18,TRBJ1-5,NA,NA,TGTGCCAGCTCAACTAGCGGGGCCTCTAATCAGCCCCAGCATTTT,CASSTSGASNQPQHF
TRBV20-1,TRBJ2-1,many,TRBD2,TGCAGTGCTAGAGCCGCCGCTAGCGGAAACTACAATGAGCAGTTCTTC,CSARAAASGNYNEQFF
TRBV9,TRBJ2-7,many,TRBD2,TGTGCCAGCAGCGTAGATCCCGCGGGGGCCTACGAGCAGTACTTC,CASSVDPAGAYEQYF
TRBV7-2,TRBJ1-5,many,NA,TGTGCCAGCAGCTTGCAGGGAGATCAGCCCCAGCATTTT,CASSLQGDQPQHF
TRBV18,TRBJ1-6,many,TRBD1,TGTGCCAGCTCGATGGGACAGGCCGCGAGCTCCTATAATTCACCCCTCCACTTT,CASSMGQAASSYNSPLHF